This T cell receptor (beta chain) was retrieved from a study of cytomegalovirus exposure and HLA in healthy donors (dated by TCRdb to the late 2010s). Context from the whole study: An earlier analysis of roughly 570 of the donors reported 250 to 300 Gb of sequence data and around 110 million unique TCR beta sequences obtained from about 200 million T cells. An early release that covered fewer than 800 HLA-typed donors contained 250 to 350 gigabases of sequencing data and 80 million or so unique TCR sequences. Of the approximately 400 genotyped donors, over 65% fell in the genetic ancestry cluster associated with self-reported Caucasian donors. The study aimed to test whether signatures of past pathogen exposure could be identified by cataloging public T cell receptors. The study used immunosequencing to profile the T cell repertoires of 600 to 850 subjects and linked those repertoires to cytomegalovirus serostatus. A separate validation cohort of roughly 120 different subjects was used in addition to the approximately 610-subject first cohort. High-throughput TCR immunosequencing, statistical association of individual TCRs with disease status, and machine learning were combined to predict cytomegalovirus infection status. To study patterns of TCR occurrence, a later analysis re-analyzed previously published TCR beta repertoires from under 750 donors and added high-resolution HLA genotyping. In the later analysis, no new phenotypic data were used to find candidate immune exposures; instead, reliance was placed on TCR beta sequences and their occurrence across donors. To decide whether each TCR beta V gene segment behaved as functional or pseudogenic, an earlier analysis of nearly 600 of the donors relied on high-throughput TCR beta sequencing. Donor age, sex, ethnicity and CMV serostatus were compiled alongside the repertoire data. In a later genetic analysis, genome-wide SNP genotypes for about 55% of the 666 donors were used, and that subset was treated as a discovery cohort. Every discovery cohort repertoire had been produced on one sequencing platform. HLA typing included class I and class II loci at four-digit resolution. The number of typed donors differed by locus: about 620-640 for A, B, C, DRB1 and DQB1; approximately 520 for DQA1; approximately 600 for DPA1; and 450 to 480 for DPB1. Because of strong linkage in the cohort, roughly five DR-DQ haplotypes were treated as single units for association and clustering. Among 300 to 450 genotyped donors of the cohort, an average of 235,054 unique TCR beta nucleotide sequences were sequenced per donor, roughly 20% of them non-productive.

In the case of this clone: Its specific antigen is unknown. Base qualities are not recorded, but no much larger clone differs from it by a single base.

Overall study results and their limits: Presence/absence analyses assumed roughly uniform sequencing depth across donors, an assumption that may not hold. A later analysis found that HLA-associated TCR beta chains were more clonally expanded and had lower generation probabilities than equally common non-associated chains. CMV serostatus was the only immune exposure information available for the cohort. In vitro tests confirmed that a few of the cytomegalovirus-associated TCR beta chains recognize cytomegalovirus antigens. A further reported finding was that TCR beta sequences accurately predicted the HLA-A and HLA-B alleles for most subjects in the first cohort. It was suggested by the authors that the approach could potentially be generalized to other disease states and immunological phenotypes. Specific HLA alleles were associated with 18,000 or so TCR beta sequences at a false discovery rate of 0.05 in a later analysis. Several of the top co-occurrence clusters appeared to be linked to parvovirus B19, influenza, CMV and Epstein-Barr virus, according to a later analysis. Because counts were too low, around 17 rarely observed V segments, including chromosome 9 orphons, were left out of the earlier analysis of a few hundred of the donors. The classifier was reported to diagnose cytomegalovirus status with high specificity and sensitivity in both the original and validation cohorts. Correlated functional status among segregating V segments might be attributable to linkage disequilibrium, but an unknown experimental factor could not be ruled out. V-gene and J-gene trimming of TCR beta chains was associated with a missense DCLRE1C variant in a later genetic analysis, and the association was replicated in an independent cohort. In an earlier analysis of approximately 590 of the donors, most TCR beta V segments were observed in productive rearrangements about 87% or about 30% of the time, broadly matching IMGT annotations. A cluster of highly shared sequence variants was judged likely to be a technical artifact of the sequencing pipeline. A later analysis found that most CMV-associated TCR beta chains appeared HLA-restricted, with HLA associations seemingly driven largely by CMV exposure. Some IMGT-functional V segments, including TRBV6-2 and TRBV6-3, could not be distinguished by the 87-base-pair reads and were therefore excluded. Across donors, most TCR sequences were observed very rarely, whereas some public TCRs were present in many individuals. Assigning TCR associations to individual alleles was difficult when HLA alleles, especially DR and DQ, strongly co-occurred. The study listed 164 TCR beta chains as associated with cytomegalovirus. In a later analysis, TCR association rates were found to vary across HLA loci, with the most associated TCRs seen for DRB1 alleles and the fewest for HLA-C alleles. This cohort had only TCR beta chains sequenced, and the lack of alpha or paired-chain data limited which features could be detected. Because HLA typing was unavailable for some donors at each locus, only the typed subset was used in association tests. In a later genetic analysis, fewer N-insertions in productive TCRs were reported among donors in an Asian-associated ancestry cluster than the roughly 670-donor mean.

The trim is 1 base for V and 8 bases for J, with a gap of 12 bases between the germline ends. The CDR3 measures 14 amino acids from cysteine to phenylalanine. Only the CDR3 portion is preserved as DNA: 42 bases, with reading frame beginning at the first base. Taken from the germline V gene, the CDR1 and CDR2 loops are MGHRA and YSYEKL. Libraries were constructed by the immunoSEQ multiplex PCR assay. For the multiplex PCR, a mixture combining 60 forward primers for TCR Vbeta segments and 13 reverse primers for TCR Jbeta segments was used. Amplification of the CDR3 region of rearranged TCR beta genes was performed with a multiplex PCR assay on genomic DNA. The amplified TCR beta libraries were sequenced on the Illumina HiSeq System as 87-base-pair reads. The authors' pipeline ran thus. Across the 640 or so repertoires, a later analysis counted about 81 million unique TCR beta chains, 9.5 million to 13 million of which were shared by at least two donors. A nearest-neighbor algorithm error-corrected the raw reads and collapsed the reads into unique sequences, merging closely related sequences to remove PCR and sequencing errors. V, D and J gene segments were assigned by aligning CDR3 sequences to IMGT reference sequences. For a sequence to be retained, a match of at least six nucleotides was required to both a V gene segment and a J gene segment. Rearrangements were called productive when the CDR3 lacked stop codons and stayed in frame with V and J; all others were non-productive. CDR3 was defined according to IMGT convention as the region running from the second conserved V-encoded cysteine to the conserved J-encoded phenylalanine. In an earlier analysis of approximately 500 of the donors, sequences lacking an unambiguous match to a single V gene segment were excluded. An earlier analysis of almost 600 of the donors classified V segments as functional when productive rearrangements were above 56.7% and as segregating when the standard deviation between donors was above 5%. A statistical classification framework was developed to diagnose cytomegalovirus status using the catalog of TCR beta chain sequences. A later analysis assigned V and J genes by comparing TCR nucleotide sequences with IMGT/GENE-DB human TR gene sequences. In a later analysis, CDR3 sequences and most-parsimonious VDJ recombination scenarios were assigned using the TCRdist pipeline. In a later analysis, each TCR beta chain was defined by its CDR3 amino acid sequence together with its V-gene family, and reads lacking a unique V-gene family were excluded. In a later analysis, fewer than 650 highly shared, low-generation-probability nucleotide sequences were removed to address suspected cross-contamination and a sequencing artifact. For each public chain, a later analysis derived a clonal expansion index from normalized ranks of inferred template counts within each repertoire. In a later analysis, generation probabilities were computed using a VDJ recombination model fitted to out-of-frame rearrangements, and the results were checked against IGoR. In a later analysis, TCR-TCR, TCR-HLA and TCR-CMV co-occurrence was scored with hypergeometric tests, and a repertoire-size bias correction was applied to TCR pairs. To estimate false discovery rates, a later analysis permuted the HLA or CMV assignments 20 times. In a later analysis, co-occurring TCRs were grouped using DBSCAN, and TCRdist sequence similarity was added for clustering within HLA-allele-positive subsets. For co-occurrence clustering, repertoires with fewer than 30,000 or more than 120,000 public chains were excluded, along with about five repertoires with anomalous nucleotide sharing. TCRdb took over this immuneACCESS table, retaining in-frame rearrangements with V and J assigned. Such tables are incomplete; in checked studies, under half of the missing clones stem from an unresolved V gene, and the remainder is unexplained. That table gives V, J and clone size, and the DNA gave D and trimming. The sample data list 150,000 to 250,000 clones, and more than 65% of these were observed just once. Roughly 1.5% of the sample goes to the ten largest clones.

The cohort was made up of roughly 670 healthy bone marrow donors. At the time of sampling, every cohort member was nominally healthy, though immune exposures that went unrecorded were likely present. The donor tested CMV seropositive, placing the donor among the 250 to 350 seropositive members of the cohort. Every donor gave a peripheral blood sample, and the peripheral blood mononuclear cells from that sample were used for TCR beta sequencing. Genomic DNA was extracted from the blood cell samples with the Qiagen DNeasy Blood Extraction Kit. The receptor chain draws on TRBV4-1 and TRBJ2-1; possibly the D gene is TRBD2, per 6 matching bases. The sequenced sample was PBMCs. This clonotype originated in a girl aged 10-17 years in good health and CMV-seropositive. The base sequence is TGCGCCAGCAGCCAAGTCGGAGCGGGCCATGAGCAGTTCTTC. Translation gives CASSQVGAGHEQFF.